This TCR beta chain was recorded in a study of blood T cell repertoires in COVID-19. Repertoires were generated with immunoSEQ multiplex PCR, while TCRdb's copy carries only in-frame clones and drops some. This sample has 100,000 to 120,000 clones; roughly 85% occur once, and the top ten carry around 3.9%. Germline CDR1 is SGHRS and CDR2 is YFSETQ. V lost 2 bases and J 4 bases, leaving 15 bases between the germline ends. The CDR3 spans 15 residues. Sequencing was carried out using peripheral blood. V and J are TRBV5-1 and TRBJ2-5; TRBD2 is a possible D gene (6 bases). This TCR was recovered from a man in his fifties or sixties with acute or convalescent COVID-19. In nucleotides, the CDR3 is TGCGCCAGCAGCTTTAGCAATTTGGGGGGAGAGACCCAGTACTTC. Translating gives CASSFSNLGGETQYF.